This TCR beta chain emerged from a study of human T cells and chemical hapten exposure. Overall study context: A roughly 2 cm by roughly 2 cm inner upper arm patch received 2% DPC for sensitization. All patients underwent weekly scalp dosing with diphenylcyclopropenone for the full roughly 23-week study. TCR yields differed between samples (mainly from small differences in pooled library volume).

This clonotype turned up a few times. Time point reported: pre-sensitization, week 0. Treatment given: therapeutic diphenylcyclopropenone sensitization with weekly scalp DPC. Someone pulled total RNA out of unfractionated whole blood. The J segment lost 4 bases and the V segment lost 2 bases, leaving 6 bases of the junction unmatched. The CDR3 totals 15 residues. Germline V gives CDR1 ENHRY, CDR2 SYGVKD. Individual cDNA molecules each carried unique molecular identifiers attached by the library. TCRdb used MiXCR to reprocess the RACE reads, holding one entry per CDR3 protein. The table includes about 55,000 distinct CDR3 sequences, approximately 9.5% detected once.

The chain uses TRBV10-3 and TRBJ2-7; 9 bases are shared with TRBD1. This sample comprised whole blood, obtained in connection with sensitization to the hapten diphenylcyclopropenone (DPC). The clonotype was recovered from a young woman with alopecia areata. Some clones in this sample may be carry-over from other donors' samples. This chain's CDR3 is CAISETGQGRYEQYF. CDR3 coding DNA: TGTGCCATCAGTGAGACCGGACAGGGGAGGTACGAGCAGTACTTC.